The present entry profiles one T cell receptor (beta chain) with its context. The sample originates from a study of T cell repertoires in ileal Crohn's disease. Overall study context: Postoperative therapy was given to about half: more than 10 thiopurines, around 18 anti-TNF agents.

In germline, CDR1 is SGHRS, CDR2 YFSETQ. With V trimmed by 3 bases and J by 2 bases, 3 bases remained unmatched. The CDR3 sequence is 14 residues long. The repertoire was sequenced with immunoSEQ multiplex PCR; TCRdb's copy has only in-frame clones and lacks some. The sample yields about 11,000 clones, approximately 77% seen once. The sample's time point: neoterminal ileum biopsy at postoperative endoscopy, about 6 months after surgery. Patients were adults with ileal or ileocolonic Crohn's disease needing resection. J is TRBJ2-7 and V is TRBV5-1; 9 bases line up with TRBD2. The receptor comes from an adult with Crohn's disease. Material: ileal tissue. The CDR3 DNA reads as TGCGCCAGCAGCTATAGCGGGAGTGCCTACGAGCAGTACTTC. The encoded protein is CASSYSGSAYEQYF.